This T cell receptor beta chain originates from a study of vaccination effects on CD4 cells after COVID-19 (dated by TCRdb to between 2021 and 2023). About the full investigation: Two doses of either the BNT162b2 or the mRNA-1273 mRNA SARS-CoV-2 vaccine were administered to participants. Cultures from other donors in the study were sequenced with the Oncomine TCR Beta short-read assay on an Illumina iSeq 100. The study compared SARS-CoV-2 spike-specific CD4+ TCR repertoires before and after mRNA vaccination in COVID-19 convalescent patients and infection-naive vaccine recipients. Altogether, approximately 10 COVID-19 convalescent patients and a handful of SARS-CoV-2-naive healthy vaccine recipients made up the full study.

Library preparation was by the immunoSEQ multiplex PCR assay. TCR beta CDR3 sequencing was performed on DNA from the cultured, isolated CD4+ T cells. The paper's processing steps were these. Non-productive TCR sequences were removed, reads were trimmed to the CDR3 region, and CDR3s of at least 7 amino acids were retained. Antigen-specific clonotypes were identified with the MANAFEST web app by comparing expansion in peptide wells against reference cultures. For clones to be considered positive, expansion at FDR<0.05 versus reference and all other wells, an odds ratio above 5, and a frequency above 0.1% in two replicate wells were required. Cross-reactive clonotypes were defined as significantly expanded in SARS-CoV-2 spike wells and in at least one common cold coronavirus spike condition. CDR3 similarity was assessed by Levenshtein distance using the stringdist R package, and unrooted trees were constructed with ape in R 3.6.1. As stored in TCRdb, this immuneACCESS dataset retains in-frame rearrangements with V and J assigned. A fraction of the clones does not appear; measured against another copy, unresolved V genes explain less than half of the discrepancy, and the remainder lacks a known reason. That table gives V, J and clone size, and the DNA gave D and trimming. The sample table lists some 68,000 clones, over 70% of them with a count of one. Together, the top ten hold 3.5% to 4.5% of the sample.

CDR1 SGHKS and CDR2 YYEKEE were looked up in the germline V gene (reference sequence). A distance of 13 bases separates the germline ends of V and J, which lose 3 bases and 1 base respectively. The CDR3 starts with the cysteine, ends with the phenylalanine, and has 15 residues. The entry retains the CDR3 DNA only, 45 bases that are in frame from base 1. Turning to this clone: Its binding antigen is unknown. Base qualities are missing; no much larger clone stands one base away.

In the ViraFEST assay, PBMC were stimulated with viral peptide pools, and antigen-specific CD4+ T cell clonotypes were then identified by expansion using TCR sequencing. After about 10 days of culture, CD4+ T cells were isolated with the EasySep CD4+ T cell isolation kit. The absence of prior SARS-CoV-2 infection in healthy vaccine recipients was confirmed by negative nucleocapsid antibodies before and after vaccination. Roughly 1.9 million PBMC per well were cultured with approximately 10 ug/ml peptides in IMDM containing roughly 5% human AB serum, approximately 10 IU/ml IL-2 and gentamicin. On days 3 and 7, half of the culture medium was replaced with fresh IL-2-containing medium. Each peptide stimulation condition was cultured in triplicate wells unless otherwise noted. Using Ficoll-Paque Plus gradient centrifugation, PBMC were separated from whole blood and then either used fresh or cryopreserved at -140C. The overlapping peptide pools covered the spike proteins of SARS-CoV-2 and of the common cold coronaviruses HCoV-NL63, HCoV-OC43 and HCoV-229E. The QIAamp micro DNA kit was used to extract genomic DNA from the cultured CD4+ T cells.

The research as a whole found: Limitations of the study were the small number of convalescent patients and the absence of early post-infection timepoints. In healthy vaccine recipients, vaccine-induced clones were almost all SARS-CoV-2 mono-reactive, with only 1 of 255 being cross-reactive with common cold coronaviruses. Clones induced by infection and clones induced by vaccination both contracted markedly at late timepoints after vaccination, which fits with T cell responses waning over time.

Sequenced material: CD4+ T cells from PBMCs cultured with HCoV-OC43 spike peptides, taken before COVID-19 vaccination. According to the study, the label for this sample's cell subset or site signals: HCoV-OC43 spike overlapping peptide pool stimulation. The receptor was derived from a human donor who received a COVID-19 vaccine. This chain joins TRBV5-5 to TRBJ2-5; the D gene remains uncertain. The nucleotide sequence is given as TGTGCCAGCAGCTCCGGAGAGGCGACCCAAGAGACCCAGTACTTC. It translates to CASSSGEATQETQYF.